The 32 T cell receptor beta chains below come from one sample, sequenced in a study of graft-versus-host responses after intestinal transplantation. Which antigens these TCRs recognize remains unknown. Produced via immunoSEQ multiplex PCR; TCRdb's table is partial and in-frame only. Counted here are tens of thousands of clones, about 91% occurring once; the ten biggest clones make up nearly 0.5%. Sequenced here: unstimulated CD8+ T cells sorted from spleen or lymph node cells, sampled before intestinal transplant. The receptors were sampled from a human donor who received an intestinal transplant.

In its sample, this clone was seen once. J is TRBJ1-2 and V is TRBV4-1; 7 nucleotides agree with TRBD1. Germline V gene data show CDR1 as MGHRA and CDR2 as YSYEKL. CDR3 length: 17 residues. V lost 2 bases, J lost 1 base, and 10 bases stayed unmatched. CDR3 protein: CASSQYGTAELNYGYTF. CDR3 in DNA: TGCGCCAGCAGCCAATACGGGACAGCGGAACTTAACTATGGCTACACCTTC.

The rearrangement uses TRBV15 and TRBJ2-3; possible D gene TRBD2, 6 bases. CDR1 and CDR2 (germline): LNHNV, YYDKDF (reference sequence). V lost 0 bases, J lost 5 bases, and 15 bases lay in between. This CDR3 has 16 amino acids. In DNA form, the CDR3 reads TGTGCCACCAGCAGAGATTTCGGGGGTTACGAAGATACGCAGTATTTT. Its translation: CATSRDFGGYEDTQYF.

The table lists this clone with a count of one. This chain connects TRBV7-3 to TRBJ2-2, with TRBD2 matching over 7 bases. V shed 3 bases, J shed 6 bases, and the junction held 10 bases outside the gene matches. Germline assignment: CDR1 SGHTA and CDR2 FQGTGA. This CDR3 contains 16 residues. CDR3 bases: TGTGCCAGCAGCTTGGGCGCCGGGACTAAGGCCGGGGAGCTGTTTTTT. It is translated as CASSLGAGTKAGELFF.

The chain recombines TRBV29-1 with TRBJ2-2; 7 bases match TRBD1. CDR1 and CDR2 (germline): SQVTM, ANQGSEA. The CDR3 contains 14 residues. J lost 2 bases, V lost 5 bases, and 5 bases had no gene match. The CDR3 here is CSVLDRVNTGELFF. CDR3 nucleotide sequence: TGCAGCGTTCTTGACAGGGTTAACACCGGGGAGCTGTTTTTT.

The chain recombines TRBV18 with TRBJ2-7, with 7 nucleotides matching TRBD1. Germline V gene sequence: CDR1 KGHSH, CDR2 LQKENI. Trimming took 5 bases from V and 3 from J; bases not matched to a gene: 4. The CDR3 length is 13 residues. The CDR3 spells CASSSTGYYEQYF. The CDR3 DNA reads TGTGCCAGCTCATCGACAGGGTACTACGAGCAGTACTTC.

This sequence joins TRBV7-9 and TRBJ2-5, with 11 bases matching TRBD2. With V trimmed by 4 bases and J by 0 bases, 4 bases remained unmatched. Germline CDR1 reads SEHNR; CDR2 reads FQNEAQ (reference sequence). This CDR3 is 16 amino acids long. CDR3 coding DNA: TGTGCCAGCAGCTGGAGTAGCGGGGGGGACCAAGAGACCCAGTACTTC. Residues: CASSWSSGGDQETQYF.

This rearrangement joins TRBV6-1 to TRBJ2-5; D is possibly TRBD2 (6 bases). The assigned J gene may be wrong: the sequence end matches TRBJ2-7 better. The germline gives CDR1 MNHNS, CDR2 SASEGT. CDR3 size: 14 residues. The CDR3 sequence is CASSPRDSTYEQYF. In nucleotides, the CDR3 is TGTGCCAGCAGTCCCCGGGACTCCACCTACGAGCAGTACTTC.

The V and J genes are TRBV13 and TRBJ2-1; 7 bases are a match to TRBD2. CDR1 and CDR2 from the germline V gene are PRHDT and FYEKMQ (reference sequence). V dropped 5 bases and J dropped 6; count of bases not matched to a gene: 10. This CDR3 region has 15 residues. CDR3 sequence (DNA): TGTGCCAGCAGCGGAGGGGCTAGCGGAGCCAATGAGCAGTTCTTC. Its translation: CASSGGASGANEQFF.

This chain joins TRBV15 and TRBJ2-7; D is unclear. Per germline, CDR1 LNHNV and CDR2 YYDKDF (reference sequence). The CDR3 runs 16 residues. V gave up 1 base and J gave up 2 bases, with 15 bases separating them. CDR3 sequence reads: CATSRVATVSTYEQYF. CDR3 coding DNA: TGTGCCACCAGCAGAGTAGCAACGGTCTCTACCTACGAGCAGTACTTC.

This chain joins TRBV11-2 and TRBJ2-3; 9 bases agree with TRBD2. CDR1 is SGHAT and CDR2 is FQNNGV in the germline V gene. Trimming at V came to 4 bases and at J to 2 bases, leaving 7 bases not matched to a gene. The CDR3 is 16 amino acids. The CDR3 nucleotides are TGTGCCAGCAGCTCCCCGGTAGCGGGGGCCACAGATACGCAGTATTTT. Its protein product is CASSSPVAGATDTQYF.

This chain's CDR3 is CASSQDPDRGGGYTF. Here the CDR3 DNA reads TGCGCCAGCAGCCAAGATCCCGACAGGGGGGGTGGCTACACCTTC. This chain connects TRBV4-1 to TRBJ1-2; 9 nucleotides line up with TRBD1. J gave up 7 bases and V 0 bases, and 6 bases lay outside the gene matches. CDR3 size: 15 residues. Germline lookup yields CDR1 MGHRA and CDR2 YSYEKL.

The rearrangement uses TRBV4-1 and TRBJ2-3; 9 bases match TRBD2. CDR3 length: 16 amino acids. Germline V gene data show CDR1 as MGHRA and CDR2 as YSYEKL. V gave up 3 bases and J gave up 6 bases; unmatched junction bases: 10. The CDR3 DNA reads as TGCGCCAGCAGCCAGCTGACTAGCGGTCCCTCCGATACGCAGTATTTT. Protein sequence: CASSQLTSGPSDTQYF.

The genes are TRBV4-1 and TRBJ2-3; weak D call: TRBD2 (6 bases). The CDR3 has 14 residues. Germline values: CDR1 MGHRA, CDR2 YSYEKL. With 4 bases removed from V and 2 bases from J, the gap between germline ends came to 10 bases. CDR3 bases: TGCGCCAGCAGCCTGCGGCGGGACACAGATACGCAGTATTTT. As protein: CASSLRRDTDTQYF.

This sequence joins TRBV7-3 and TRBJ2-3; possibly TRBD2 for D (7 bases). The V gene lost 5 bases and the J gene lost 4 bases, with 16 bases spanning the gap. CDR1 is SGHTA, CDR2 FQGTGA, per germline. CDR3 size: 15 residues. The CDR3 spells CASSPSGGGADTQYF. CDR3 DNA sequence: TGTGCCAGCAGCCCTAGCGGAGGGGGGGCAGATACGCAGTATTTT.

This clone has just a few counts. J is TRBJ1-2 and V is TRBV5-6; 7 nucleotides line up with TRBD1. V lost 4 bases, J lost 3 bases, and 6 bases stayed unmatched. The germline V gene has CDR1 SGHDT and CDR2 YYEEEE. The length of the CDR3 is 14 residues. The CDR3 spells CASSLGGGHYGYTF. The CDR3 DNA is TGTGCCAGCAGCCTGGGAGGGGGCCACTATGGCTACACCTTC. The full variable domain, with the rest looked up from reference TRBV5-6 and TRBJ1-2, is DAGVTQSPTHLIKTRGQQVTLRCSPKSGHDTVSWYQQALGQGPQFIFQYYEEEERQRGNFPDRFSGHQFPNYSSELNVNALLLGDSALYLCASSLGGGHYGYTFGSGTRLTVV.

This chain connects TRBV11-2 to TRBJ1-1, with 7 bases matching TRBD1. The junction had 6 bases not matched to a gene; V was cut back by 4 bases and J by 4 bases. There are 14 residues in the CDR3. Germline CDR1 reads SGHAT; CDR2 reads FQNNGV. CDR3 sequence (DNA): TGTGCCAGCAGCTCTTTGACAGGGCCCACTGAAGCTTTCTTT. Translation gives CASSSLTGPTEAFF.

The J gene is TRBJ2-1, the V gene TRBV4-3, with D unclear. The V end lost 4 bases, the J end lost 7 bases, and 8 bases lay between the germline ends. The CDR3 is made up of 12 amino acids. The germline CDR1 and CDR2 sequences are LGHNA and YSLEER. The chain's CDR3 is CASSPDGNEQFF. CDR3 bases: TGCGCCAGCAGCCCAGACGGGAATGAGCAGTTCTTC.

The chain employs TRBV2 and TRBJ1-2, with a possible D match to TRBD1 (5 bases). Trimming removed 8 bases from V and 6 bases from J, with 10 bases in between. The CDR3 sequence is 11 residues long. The V gene's germline CDR1 is SNHLY and CDR2 FYNNEI. The chain's CDR3 is CASRTFNGYTF. The DNA for the CDR3 is TGTGCCAGCCGGACATTTAATGGCTACACCTTC.

This chain links TRBV15 with TRBJ2-5, with unresolved D. TRBJ2-7 explains the end of the DNA better; the J call may be wrong. CDR1 and CDR2 (germline): LNHNV, YYDKDF (reference sequence). This CDR3 has 15 residues. Written as DNA, the CDR3 is TGTGCCACCAGCAGAGATCGATACGGTACCTACGAGCAGTACTTC. Its protein is CATSRDRYGTYEQYF.

The chain combines TRBV4-1 with TRBJ2-5, with 8 bases fitting TRBD2. The V and J ends lost 1 base and 1 base, in that order; junction bases with no gene match: 8. Germline V CDR1 and CDR2: MGHRA, YSYEKL. The CDR3 length is 17 residues. CDR3 nucleotide sequence: TGCGCCAGCAGCCAAGTGGACGGGAGGGGAGGCCAAGAGACCCAGTACTTC. It specifies CASSQVDGRGGQETQYF.

A remark on this clone: One junction end does not reproduce the germline sequence, and a read error may be involved. The chain carries TRBV29-1 and TRBJ2-2; maybe TRBD2 (6 bases). Per the germline V gene, CDR1 is SQVTM and CDR2 is ANQGSEA. The CDR3 covers 11 residues. The CDR3 spells CGVAGSGELFF. CDR3 nucleotides: TGCGGCGTTGCGGGATCCGGGGAGCTGTTTTTT.

The genes are TRBV29-1 and TRBJ2-7; 8 bases align to TRBD1. Unmatched junction bases numbered 8, after V lost 7 bases and J lost 3 bases. Per germline, CDR1 SQVTM and CDR2 ANQGSEA. The CDR3 contains 13 residues. The CDR3: CSAETGEYYEQYF. The CDR3 DNA is TGCAGCGCAGAGACAGGGGAGTACTACGAGCAGTACTTC.

The rearrangement links TRBV2 to TRBJ1-4; possibly TRBD1 for D (6 bases). The CDR3 is made up of 12 amino acids. The V end was cut by 7 bases, the J end by 3 bases, with 6 bases between. From germline, CDR1 is SNHLY and CDR2 FYNNEI. CDR3 coding DNA: TGTGCCAGCAACAGGGCTAATGAAAAACTGTTTTTT. Translating gives CASNRANEKLFF. Full variable domain (rest looked up from reference TRBV2 and TRBJ1-4): EPEVTQTPSHQVTQMGQEVILRCVPISNHLYFYWYRQILGQKVEFLVSFYNNEISEKSEIFDDQFSVERPDGSNFTLKIRSTKLEDSAMYFCASNRANEKLFFGSGTQLSVL.

This clone was counted only a few times. V is TRBV6-1 and J is TRBJ2-7; D ambiguous. V lost 5 bases, J lost 0 bases, and 11 bases lay in between. Germline V lookup: CDR1 MNHNS, CDR2 SASEGT. This CDR3 is 14 amino acids long. CDR3 DNA sequence: TGTGCCAGCAGTCAGCTATCAGGCTCCTACGAGCAGTACTTC. This sequence encodes CASSQLSGSYEQYF.

This clone was found a few times. Other DNA sequences in this sample translate to the same CDR3. CDR3 sequence (DNA): TGTGCCAGCAGTGAATACAGGGGGCAAGAGACCCAGTACTTC. Its protein product is CASSEYRGQETQYF. The chain uses TRBV6-1 and TRBJ2-5; TRBD1 matches at 8 bases. The germline V gene has CDR1 MNHNS and CDR2 SASEGT. This CDR3 is 14 amino acids long. Trimming took 2 bases from V and 2 from J; bases not matched to a gene: 1.

V and J are TRBV2 and TRBJ1-5; tentatively, D is TRBD1 (6 bases). This CDR3 region has 16 residues. Trimming shortened V by 6 bases and J by 0 bases, and 15 bases separated the two germline ends. Germline V gives CDR1 SNHLY, CDR2 FYNNEI. The CDR3 nucleotides are TGTGCCAGCAGCCACAGGGTGGGGTATAGCAATCAGCCCCAGCATTTT. It specifies CASSHRVGYSNQPQHF.

V gene TRBV28 combines with J gene TRBJ2-3; 11 bases line up with TRBD2. Germline V lookup: CDR1 MDHEN, CDR2 SYDVKM. Trimming cost V 2 bases and J 5 bases; bases outside gene matches: 6. The CDR3 is 16 residues long. For the CDR3, the DNA is TGTGCCAGCAGTTTAGGTAGCGGGAGGGCCGAAGATACGCAGTATTTT. This translates into CASSLGSGRAEDTQYF.

The chain has TRBV28 and TRBJ2-1; possible D gene TRBD2, 5 bases. Trimming shortened V by 5 bases and J by 4 bases, and 12 bases separated the two germline ends. Germline V gives CDR1 MDHEN, CDR2 SYDVKM. The CDR3 loop spans 14 amino acids. The CDR3, as DNA: TGTGCCAGCAGTCTCTCACTAGGTTACAATGAGCAGTTCTTC. Translation gives CASSLSLGYNEQFF. The full variable domain, in which reference TRBV28 and TRBJ2-1 provide the parts outside the CDR3, is DVKVTQSSRYLVKRTGEKVFLECVQDMDHENMFWYRQDPGLGLRLIYFSYDVKMKEKGDIPEGYSVSREKKERFSLILESASTNQTSMYLCASSLSLGYNEQFFGPGTRLTVL.

V gene TRBV6-5 combines with J gene TRBJ2-5; the D gene is possibly TRBD2 (5 bases). This CDR3 has 14 residues. Germline CDR1 reads MNHEY; CDR2 reads SVGAGI. Deletions cut 7 bases from V and 4 bases from J, with 16 bases between. The CDR3 here is CASNKRLSPETQYF. CDR3 DNA sequence: TGTGCCAGCAACAAGCGGCTATCTCCAGAGACCCAGTACTTC.

This rearrangement joins TRBV27 to TRBJ1-1; D unresolved. V lost 5 bases to trimming and J lost 1 base, with 14 bases between them. From germline, CDR1 is MNHEY and CDR2 SMNVEV (reference sequence). The CDR3 runs 15 residues. CDR3 protein: CASSGRAAGNTEAFF. CDR3 in DNA: TGTGCCAGCAGTGGGCGGGCGGCAGGGAACACTGAAGCTTTCTTT.

This clone was detected only once. V is TRBV27 and J is TRBJ1-1; 7 positions match TRBD1. The CDR3 sequence is 13 residues long. The germline CDR1 and CDR2 sequences are MNHEY and SMNVEV (reference sequence). V was pared by 4 bases and J by 8 bases, with 7 bases of the junction left unmatched. The CDR3, as DNA: TGTGCCAGCAGTTGGGATGGGACAGACGAAGCTTTCTTT. Translation gives CASSWDGTDEAFF.

V and J are TRBV6-1 and TRBJ2-7, with no clear D. The germline gives CDR1 MNHNS, CDR2 SASEGT. The CDR3 loop spans 13 amino acids. V dropped 1 base and J dropped 2 bases, with 6 bases sitting between them. CDR3 in DNA: TGTGCCAGCAGTGAAGGTGAGCCCTACGAGCAGTACTTC. Protein sequence: CASSEGEPYEQYF.